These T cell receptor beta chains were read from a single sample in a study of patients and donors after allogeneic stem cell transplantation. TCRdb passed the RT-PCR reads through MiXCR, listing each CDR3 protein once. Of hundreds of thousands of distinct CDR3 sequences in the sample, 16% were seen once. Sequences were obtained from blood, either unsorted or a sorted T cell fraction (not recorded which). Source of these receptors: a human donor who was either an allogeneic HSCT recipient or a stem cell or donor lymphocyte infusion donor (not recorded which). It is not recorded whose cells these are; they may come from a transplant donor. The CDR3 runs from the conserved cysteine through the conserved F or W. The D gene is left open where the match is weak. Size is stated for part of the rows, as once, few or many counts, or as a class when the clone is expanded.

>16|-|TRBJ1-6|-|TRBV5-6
TGTGCCAGCAGCCCCCTCCAGGGACGGACGAATTCACCCCTCCACTTT
CASSPLQGRTNSPLHF
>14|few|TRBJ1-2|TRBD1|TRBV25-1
TGTGCCAGCAGGGGGACAGGGACAGGGCTGGGCTACACCTTC
CASRGTGTGLGYTF
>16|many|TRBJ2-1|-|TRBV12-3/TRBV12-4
TGTGCCAGCCACAACTCGAATTCAAGCTCCTACAATGAGCAGTTCTTC
CASHNSNSSSYNEQFF
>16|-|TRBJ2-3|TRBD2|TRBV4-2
TGTGCCAGCAGCCAACAAGCGGGAAGAGCCACAGATACGCAGTATTTT
CASSQQAGRATDTQYF
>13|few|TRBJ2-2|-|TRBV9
TGTGCCAGCGGTAGGCCTAGGTCCGGGGAGCTGTTTTTT
CASGRPRSGELFF
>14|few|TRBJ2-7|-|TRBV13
TGTGCCAGCAGCTTGGTGTTGGGATCAAAAGAGCAGTACTTC
CASSLVLGSKEQYF
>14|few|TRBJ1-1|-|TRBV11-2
TGTGCCAGCACCTCCGTGGGGGCGTACACTGAAGCTTTCTTT
CASTSVGAYTEAFF
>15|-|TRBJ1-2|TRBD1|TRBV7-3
TGTGCCAGCAGCCACTTCGGGGGGGACAGGGAAGGCTACACCTTC
CASSHFGGDREGYTF
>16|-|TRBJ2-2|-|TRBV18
TGTGCCAGCTCACTTCCGGCAGGGATAAACACCGGGGAGCTGTTTTTT
CASSLPAGINTGELFF
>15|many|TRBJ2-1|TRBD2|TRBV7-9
TGTGCCAGCAGCGCCCGTGGGGGGGGTTCCAATGAGCAGTTCTTC
CASSARGGGSNEQFF
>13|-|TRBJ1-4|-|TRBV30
TGTGCCTGGGAACCAGGGTTTCAGGAAAAACTGTTTTTT
CAWEPGFQEKLFF
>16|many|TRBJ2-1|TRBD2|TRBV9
TGTGCCAGCAGCCAAAAGACTAGCGGGGGACACAATGAGCAGTTCTTC
CASSQKTSGGHNEQFF
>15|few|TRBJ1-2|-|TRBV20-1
TGCAGTGCAAGAACCGCGGGGGACCCTAACTATGGCTACACCTTC
CSARTAGDPNYGYTF